The present T cell receptor beta chain was sequenced within a study of T cells after yellow fever vaccination. This clonotype was counted only a few times. Antigen specificity is unknown. Study-wide findings and caveats: Contamination by abundant bulk-population clonotypes could be present in FACS-sorted repertoires.

Synthesis of TCR cDNA relied on 5'RACE template switching, which attached a universal primer site and UMIs. TCRdb independently ran MiXCR on the 5' RACE reads; one entry per CDR3 protein. The sample has about 580,000 distinct CDR3 sequences; around 16% are singletons. The receptor was derived from a man between 18 and 35 years old who received the YFV17D yellow fever vaccine. This specimen consisted of PBMCs, obtained more than 4 days after the first yellow fever vaccination.

The CDR3 here is CASSLSNSRTQYF. As DNA, the CDR3 is TGTGCCAGCAGCTTATCCAACAGCAGGACCCAGTACTTC. The genes are TRBV7-9 and TRBJ2-5, with unresolved D. V was cut by 2 bases and J by 7 bases, with 11 bases left in between. The germline gives CDR1 SEHNR, CDR2 FQNEAQ (reference sequence). This CDR3 has 13 amino acids.